These T cell receptor beta chains were read from a single sample in a study of OX40 agonist ivuxolimab in advanced cancers. Profiled with immunoSEQ multiplex PCR; TCRdb holds only in-frame clones, not every one. The data show about 50,000 clones, roughly 80% seen once. This material consisted of CD4+ or CD8+ T cells sorted from blood, taken in a trial of the OX40 agonist ivuxolimab. These receptors all come from an adult with an advanced solid tumor such as melanoma, head and neck, liver or kidney cancer. CDR3s include the opening cysteine and the closing phenylalanine or tryptophan. A D gene is named only where the DNA matches it firmly. The listing skips clone size in some rows; elsewhere it reads once, few, many or a size class.

V: TRBV5-1; J: TRBJ1-1; size: NA; D: NA; CDR3: CASKGEENTEAFF; DNA: TGCGCCAGCAAAGGGGAGGAGAACACTGAAGCTTTCTTT
V: TRBV29-1; J: TRBJ2-3; size: NA; D: TRBD2; CDR3: CTASGGADTQYF; DNA: TGCACCGCTAGCGGGGGGGCGGATACGCAGTATTTT
V: TRBV30; J: TRBJ1-3; size: NA; D: NA; CDR3: CAWSSSQGRGSGNTIYF; DNA: TGTGCCTGGAGTTCGAGCCAGGGAAGGGGTTCTGGAAACACCATATATTTT
V: TRBV18; J: TRBJ1-1; size: NA; D: NA; CDR3: CASSPQGPGTEAFF; DNA: TGTGCCAGCTCACCACAGGGGCCTGGCACTGAAGCTTTCTTT
V: TRBV7-6; J: TRBJ2-5; size: NA; D: NA; CDR3: CASSFGGRVEGQYF; DNA: TGTGCCAGCAGCTTCGGCGGGCGGGTAGAGGGCCAGTACTTC
V: TRBV7-3; J: TRBJ2-5; size: NA; D: NA; CDR3: CASSTSPRETQYF; DNA: TGTGCCAGCAGTACCTCCCCCCGAGAGACCCAGTACTTC
V: TRBV27; J: TRBJ1-3; size: NA; D: NA; CDR3: CASSLFSGAGNTIYF; DNA: TGTGCCAGCAGTTTATTCTCGGGGGCAGGAAACACCATATATTTT
V: TRBV6-4; J: TRBJ2-1; size: NA; D: NA; CDR3: CASSPRSSRLSEQFF; DNA: TGTGCCAGCAGTCCCCGGTCGTCCCGGCTGAGTGAGCAGTTCTTC
V: TRBV10-3; J: TRBJ2-2; size: few; D: TRBD1; CDR3: CAIRKQGTNTGELFF; DNA: TGTGCCATCAGGAAACAGGGGACCAACACCGGGGAGCTGTTTTTT
V: TRBV4-3; J: TRBJ1-3; size: NA; D: NA; CDR3: CASSQAGVGSGNTIYF; DNA: TGCGCCAGCAGCCAAGCTGGAGTAGGCTCTGGAAACACCATATATTTT
V: TRBV5-1; J: TRBJ2-7; size: NA; D: TRBD1; CDR3: CASSSPPGQGGYEQYF; DNA: TGCGCCAGCAGCTCGCCTCCGGGACAGGGAGGCTACGAGCAGTACTTC
V: TRBV28; J: TRBJ1-6; size: NA; D: NA; CDR3: CASTLQGSRGSPLHF; DNA: TGTGCCAGCACCCTTCAGGGATCTAGGGGCTCACCCCTCCACTTT
V: TRBV9; J: TRBJ2-6; size: NA; D: NA; CDR3: CASSVVGDLSGANVLTF; DNA: TGTGCCAGCAGCGTAGTCGGAGATCTCTCTGGGGCCAACGTCCTGACTTTC
V: TRBV30; J: TRBJ2-3; size: NA; D: NA; CDR3: CAWTLTDTQYF; DNA: TGTGCCTGGACCTTAACAGATACGCAGTATTTT
V: TRBV6-5; J: TRBJ1-2; size: NA; D: NA; CDR3: CASSSKGATHGYTF; DNA: TGTGCCAGCAGCTCAAAAGGGGCAACGCATGGCTACACCTTC
V: TRBV11-2; J: TRBJ1-4; size: few; D: NA; CDR3: CASSLRQPAFGDEKLFF; DNA: TGTGCCAGCAGCTTACGGCAGCCCGCATTCGGGGATGAAAAACTGTTTTTT
V: TRBV10-3; J: TRBJ2-3; size: few; D: NA; CDR3: CAIKTDLTDTQYF; DNA: TGTGCCATCAAGACAGACCTCACAGATACGCAGTATTTT
V: TRBV5-1; J: TRBJ2-7; size: NA; D: TRBD2; CDR3: CASSSDRGDSYEQYF; DNA: TGCGCCAGCAGCTCGGATCGGGGGGACTCCTACGAGCAGTACTTC
V: TRBV5-1; J: TRBJ2-7; size: NA; D: NA; CDR3: CASSFGFRTRGYEQYF; DNA: TGCGCCAGCAGCTTCGGGTTTCGAACGAGGGGGTACGAGCAGTACTTC
V: TRBV2; J: TRBJ1-4; size: NA; D: TRBD1; CDR3: CATQNRGGSEKLFF; DNA: TGTGCCACTCAGAACAGGGGAGGGAGTGAAAAACTGTTTTTT
V: TRBV7-9; J: TRBJ2-7; size: NA; D: TRBD1; CDR3: CASSLKTDRAEQYF; DNA: TGTGCCAGCAGCTTAAAGACCGACAGGGCCGAGCAGTACTTC
V: TRBV27; J: TRBJ1-4; size: NA; D: TRBD1; CDR3: CASRELQGNEKLFF; DNA: TGTGCCAGCAGAGAACTACAGGGGAATGAAAAACTGTTTTTT
V: TRBV7-7; J: TRBJ2-2; size: few; D: TRBD2; CDR3: CASSLAGGSNTGELFF; DNA: TGTGCTAGCAGCTTAGCGGGGGGGTCGAACACCGGGGAGCTGTTTTTT
V: TRBV28; J: TRBJ2-7; size: NA; D: NA; CDR3: CASKDRDYEQYF; DNA: TGTGCCAGCAAGGACAGAGACTACGAGCAGTACTTC
V: TRBV2; J: TRBJ2-5; size: NA; D: NA; CDR3: CASSGNRGNQETQYF; DNA: TGTGCCAGCAGTGGTAACCGGGGTAACCAAGAGACCCAGTACTTC
V: TRBV5-1; J: TRBJ1-1; size: NA; D: NA; CDR3: CASSLPGGRGEAFF; DNA: TGCGCCAGCAGCCTCCCCGGGGGCAGAGGGGAAGCTTTCTTT
V: TRBV30; J: TRBJ1-1; size: NA; D: NA; CDR3: CAWSPQGDTEAFF; DNA: TGTGCCTGGAGCCCACAGGGAGACACTGAAGCTTTCTTT
V: TRBV5-4; J: TRBJ2-7; size: NA; D: NA; CDR3: CASSLGGDSYEQYF; DNA: TGTGCCAGCAGCTTGGGGGGAGACAGCTACGAGCAGTACTTC
V: TRBV5-1; J: TRBJ2-6; size: once; D: TRBD1; CDR3: CASSPGGGGANVLTF; DNA: TGCGCCAGCAGCCCAGGGGGCGGCGGGGCCAACGTCCTGACTTTC
V: TRBV28; J: TRBJ2-4; size: NA; D: TRBD2; CDR3: CASTSGGITKNIQYF; DNA: TGTGCCAGCACATCGGGGGGAATAACCAAAAACATTCAGTACTTC
V: TRBV7-3; J: TRBJ1-2; size: NA; D: TRBD1; CDR3: CASSPGQGTNGYTF; DNA: TGTGCCAGCAGCCCGGGACAGGGGACGAATGGCTACACCTTC
V: TRBV7-2; J: TRBJ2-5; size: NA; D: NA; CDR3: CASSLWEYETQYF; DNA: TGTGCCAGCAGCTTATGGGAGTATGAGACCCAGTACTTC
V: TRBV19; J: TRBJ2-6; size: NA; D: TRBD1; CDR3: CASVAGGSGANVLTF; DNA: TGTGCCAGTGTCGCAGGGGGCTCAGGGGCCAACGTCCTGACTTTC
V: TRBV18; J: TRBJ2-5; size: NA; D: TRBD1; CDR3: CASSRDSQETQYF; DNA: TGTGCCAGCTCACGGGACAGCCAAGAGACCCAGTACTTC
V: TRBV7-9; J: TRBJ1-1; size: NA; D: NA; CDR3: CASSLASLGNTEAFF; DNA: TGTGCCAGCAGCTTAGCCTCACTCGGAAACACTGAAGCTTTCTTT
V: TRBV5-1; J: TRBJ1-1; size: NA; D: NA; CDR3: CASSFGRGISTEAFF; DNA: TGCGCCAGCAGCTTCGGCAGGGGAATTAGTACTGAAGCTTTCTTT
V: TRBV5-5; J: TRBJ1-2; size: NA; D: NA; CDR3: CASSLGVGRDYGYTF; DNA: TGTGCCAGCAGCTTGGGGGTAGGGAGGGACTATGGCTACACCTTC
V: TRBV11-2; J: TRBJ2-2; size: NA; D: TRBD2; CDR3: CASSSPGLAGTGELFF; DNA: TGTGCCAGCAGCTCGCCCGGACTAGCGGGGACCGGGGAGCTGTTTTTT
V: TRBV9; J: TRBJ1-1; size: once; D: NA; CDR3: CASSVTGGLSTEAFF; DNA: TGTGCCAGCAGCGTCACCGGGGGATTGAGCACTGAAGCTTTCTTT
V: TRBV21-1; J: TRBJ2-1; size: NA; D: NA; CDR3: CASSRGTGGATYEQFF; DNA: TGTGCCAGCAGCAGGGGGACAGGGGGCGCTACGTATGAGCAGTTCTTC
V: TRBV9; J: TRBJ2-3; size: NA; D: NA; CDR3: CASSPHAWVSSDTQYF; DNA: TGTGCCAGCAGCCCCCATGCATGGGTTTCATCAGATACGCAGTATTTT
V: TRBV19; J: TRBJ2-6; size: few; D: NA; CDR3: CASSISPPGANVLTF; DNA: TGTGCCAGTAGTATAAGCCCTCCGGGGGCCAACGTCCTGACTTTC
V: TRBV6-5; J: TRBJ1-4; size: few; D: NA; CDR3: CASSYSSGGEYEKLFF; DNA: TGTGCCAGCAGTTACTCGAGTGGAGGGGAGTATGAAAAACTGTTTTTT